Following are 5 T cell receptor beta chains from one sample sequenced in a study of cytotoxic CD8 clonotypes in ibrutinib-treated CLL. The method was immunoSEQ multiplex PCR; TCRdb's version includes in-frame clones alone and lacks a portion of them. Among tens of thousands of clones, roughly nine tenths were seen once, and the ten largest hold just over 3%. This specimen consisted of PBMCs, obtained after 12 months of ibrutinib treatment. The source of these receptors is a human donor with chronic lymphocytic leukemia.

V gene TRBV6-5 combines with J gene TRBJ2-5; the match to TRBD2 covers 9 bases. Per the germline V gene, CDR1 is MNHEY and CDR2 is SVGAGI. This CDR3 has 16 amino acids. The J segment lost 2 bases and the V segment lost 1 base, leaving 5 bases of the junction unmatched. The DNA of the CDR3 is TGTGCCAGCAGTTACTTGGGCGGGAGGGGACAAGAGACCCAGTACTTC. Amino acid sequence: CASSYLGGRGQETQYF.

The CDR3: CATRLAGVGNEQFF. The CDR3 DNA sequence: TGTGCCACTAGACTAGCGGGAGTTGGGAATGAGCAGTTCTTC. The V gene is TRBV15, the J gene TRBJ2-1, with TRBD2 identical over 12 bases. The CDR3 consists of 14 residues. Trimming at V came to 9 bases and at J to 7 bases, leaving 7 bases not matched to a gene. Germline CDR1 is LNHNV and CDR2 is YYDKDF (reference sequence).

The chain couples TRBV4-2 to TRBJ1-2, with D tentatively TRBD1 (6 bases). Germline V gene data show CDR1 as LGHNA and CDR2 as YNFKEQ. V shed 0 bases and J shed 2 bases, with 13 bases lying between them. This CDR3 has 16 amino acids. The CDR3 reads CASSQESRGLNYGYTF. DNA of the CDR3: TGTGCCAGCAGCCAAGAGTCCAGGGGATTGAACTATGGCTACACCTTC.

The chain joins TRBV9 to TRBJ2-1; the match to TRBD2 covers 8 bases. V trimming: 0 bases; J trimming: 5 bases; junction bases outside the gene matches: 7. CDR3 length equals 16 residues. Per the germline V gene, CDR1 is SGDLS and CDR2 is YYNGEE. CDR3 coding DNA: TGTGCCAGCAGCGTAGCGCGGGAGGTTCTCCACAATGAGCAGTTCTTC. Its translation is CASSVAREVLHNEQFF.

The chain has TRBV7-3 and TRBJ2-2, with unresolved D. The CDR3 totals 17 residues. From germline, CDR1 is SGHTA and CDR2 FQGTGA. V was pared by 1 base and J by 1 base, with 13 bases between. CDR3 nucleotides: TGTGCCAGCAGCTTAATGTGTTGCCAGGAGAACACCGGGGAGCTGTTTTTT. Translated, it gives CASSLMCCQENTGELFF.